This T cell receptor (beta chain) came from a study of blood T cell repertoires in COVID-19. Study at large: Acute and convalescent COVID-19 specimens originated in the United States, Italy and Spain. Sources were T cells, B-cell-depleted T cells, or PBMCs; the material itself was cDNA or gDNA.

As to this clone: One end of the junction is discordant with germline, which a read error may explain.

Germline V gene data show CDR1 as SEHNR and CDR2 as FQNEAQ (reference sequence). The CDR3 has 15 amino acids. Per the original data handling: Reference gene primers were amplified, and this amplification served to estimate nucleated cell counts. Assay: immunoSEQ multiplex PCR; the TCRdb copy retains only in-frame clones and omits some. V and J calls and clone size are as listed in that table; D and trimming were resolved from the DNA. The sample records fewer than 250,000 clones, under 90% being singletons. The clonotype originates from a woman aged 35 to 49 with active or convalescent COVID-19. The gene calls are TRBV7-9 and TRBJ1-5; 10 bases agree with TRBD1. Material: peripheral blood. CDR3 bases: TGTGCCAGCAGCCTAGCGGGACAGGGGCATCAGCCCCAGCATTTT. Its protein is CASSLAGQGHQPQHF.